This T cell receptor beta chain derives from a study of low-dose radiotherapy and immunotherapy resistance in tumors. About the study: Treatment of Cohort 2 consisted of 1 Gy per fraction every two weeks, amounting to 13 Gy over 26 weeks.

The time point is: before trial treatment. Each eligible patient had an advanced solid tumor, and these tumors lacked tumor-infiltrating lymphocytes. At least ten counts were recorded for this clonotype. cDNA synthesis used a TRAV/TRBV-specific primer set for both chains. TCRs underwent 20 PCR cycles of amplification with a constant-region primer and V-primer adapter. In vitro transcription was used to amplify the isolated mRNA. In TCRdb, the reads were re-called with MiXCR into one record per CDR3 protein. Of around 83,000 distinct CDR3 sequences in the sample, over 15% are singletons; the top ten hold 5.5% to 6%. V was clipped by 3 bases and J by 0 bases; unmatched bases: 20. The germline CDR1 and CDR2 sequences are MDHEN and SYDVKM. CDR3 length equals 22 residues.

The sequencing used PBMCs, collected before treatment. The sequence was obtained from a male donor with prostate cancer. V and J are TRBV28 and TRBJ2-6, with TRBD2 matching 7 bases. The CDR3 spells CASSFTYYLAEELLSGANVLTF. Here the CDR3 DNA reads TGTGCCAGCAGTTTCACCTACTATCTAGCGGAAGAACTTCTCTCTGGGGCCAACGTCCTGACTTTC.